This entry lists 14 T cell receptor beta chains sequenced from one sample in a study of blood T cell repertoires in COVID-19. TCRdb's table, derived via immunoSEQ multiplex PCR, lists solely in-frame clones and lacks some. The top ten clones hold about 0.66% of a sample with 190,000 or so clones, 90% of them seen once. Specimen: peripheral blood. The receptor source for this set is a man aged 50 or older with acute or convalescent COVID-19.

The chain recombines TRBV19 with TRBJ2-7; 10 bases are a match to TRBD1. The germline V gene encodes CDR1 LNHDA and CDR2 SQIVND (reference sequence). J gave up 3 bases and V 6 bases, and 5 bases lay outside the gene matches. The CDR3 extends over 14 amino acids. The CDR3 sequence is CASSSGQGLYEQYF. CDR3 coding DNA: TGTGCCAGTAGCTCGGGACAGGGGCTCTACGAGCAGTACTTC.

The chain recombines TRBV7-2 with TRBJ1-2; 8 nucleotides align to TRBD1. V gave up 4 bases and J gave up 4 bases; unmatched junction bases: 5. CDR1 is SGHTA, CDR2 FQGNSA, per germline. There are 14 residues in the CDR3. The CDR3 region is CASSSNRGIYGYTF. In DNA form, the CDR3 reads TGTGCCAGCAGCTCGAACAGGGGGATCTATGGCTACACCTTC.

This clone was counted a single time. This CDR3 is CASSQLTVNTGELFF. The CDR3 DNA sequence: TGCGCCAGCAGCCAATTGACAGTAAACACCGGGGAGCTGTTTTTT. This chain uses TRBV4-3 with TRBJ2-2; TRBD1 might be the D (5 bases). This CDR3 contains 15 residues. Germline CDR1 LGHNA, CDR2 YSLEER. V lost 2 bases to trimming and J lost 2 bases, with 9 bases between them.

Only one count was recorded for this clone. V is TRBV2 and J is TRBJ1-4; TRBD1 is a possible D gene (5 bases). Trimming stripped 6 bases from V and 5 bases from J, with 7 bases between. CDR1 is SNHLY and CDR2 is FYNNEI in the germline V gene. The CDR3 spans 12 residues. The CDR3 DNA is TGTGCCAGCAGGGAGGGGAATGAAAAACTGTTTTTT. This translates into CASREGNEKLFF.

The rearrangement uses TRBV27 and TRBJ2-7; 11 positions match TRBD1. The CDR3 consists of 14 residues. J lost 3 bases, V lost 9 bases, and 7 bases had no gene match. Germline V gene data show CDR1 as MNHEY and CDR2 as SMNVEV (reference sequence). Here the CDR3 reads CASTSGTGGYEQYF. CDR3 nucleotides: TGTGCCAGTACGTCCGGGACAGGGGGCTACGAGCAGTACTTC.

This sequence joins TRBV20-1 and TRBJ2-1; 12 bases match TRBD2. Germline CDR1 DFQATT, CDR2 SNEGSKA (reference sequence). CDR3 length equals 14 residues. The J segment lost 5 bases and the V segment lost 3 bases, leaving 2 bases of the junction unmatched. The CDR3 here is CSASRLAGDNEQFF. As DNA, the CDR3 is TGCAGTGCTAGTCGACTAGCGGGAGACAATGAGCAGTTCTTC.

The rearrangement links TRBV5-8 to TRBJ2-7; D possibly corresponds to TRBD1 (6 bases). V was trimmed by 4 bases and J by 3 bases, leaving 11 bases between them. This CDR3 is built from 13 residues. The germline V gene encodes CDR1 SGHTS and CDR2 YDEGEE. In DNA, the CDR3 is TGTGCCAGCAGCCTGGGACACCTCTACGAGCAGTACTTC. Translated, it gives CASSLGHLYEQYF.

The chain is built from TRBV6-5 and TRBJ1-4; the match to TRBD1 covers 7 bases. The CDR3 loop spans 15 amino acids. Germline V gene data show CDR1 as MNHEY and CDR2 as SVGAGI. V lost 6 bases to trimming and J lost 3 bases; unmatched junction nucleotides: 7. CDR3 nucleotide sequence: TGTGCCAGCAGGCGACAGGGTGCTTCTAATGAAAAACTGTTTTTT. This gives the protein CASRRQGASNEKLFF.

The chain carries TRBV24-1 and TRBJ1-4, with unresolved D. V was shortened by 4 bases and J by 8 bases, with 10 bases between the two germline ends. The CDR3 has 13 residues. Germline CDR1 reads KGHDR; CDR2 reads SFDVKD. CDR3 in amino acids: CATSDGLGEKLFF. DNA of the CDR3: TGTGCCACCAGTGACGGACTGGGGGAAAAACTGTTTTTT.

The chain has TRBV6-6 and TRBJ1-5, with 7 bases matching TRBD1. CDR1 and CDR2 (germline): MNHNY, SVGAGI (reference sequence). This CDR3 is 15 amino acids long. V lost 2 bases to trimming and J lost 7 bases; unmatched junction nucleotides: 8. CDR3 sequence (DNA): TGTGCCAGCAGTTACACGACAGGGATCCAACAGCCCCAGCATTTT. Translated, it gives CASSYTTGIQQPQHF.

This clone appeared a few times. The V gene is TRBV7-2, the J gene TRBJ1-4; D ambiguous. The CDR3 extends over 14 amino acids. From germline, CDR1 is SGHTA and CDR2 FQGNSA. V was pared by 1 base and J by 8 bases, with 11 bases between. The CDR3 DNA sequence: TGTGCCAGCAGCTTAGGGCCCAACCAGGAAAAACTGTTTTTT. Translation gives CASSLGPNQEKLFF.

J is TRBJ1-6 and V is TRBV6-5; maybe TRBD1 (5 bases). The V and J ends lost 8 bases and 9 bases respectively, with 11 bases between them. The CDR3 consists of 12 residues. Looked up from germline, CDR1 is MNHEY and CDR2 is SVGAGI. CDR3 region: CASRTTGSPLHF. The CDR3 DNA reads TGTGCCAGCCGGACAACGGGTTCACCCCTCCACTTT.

This chain connects TRBV7-2 to TRBJ1-6; tentatively, D is TRBD1 (6 bases). Per the germline V gene, CDR1 is SGHTA and CDR2 is FQGNSA. The CDR3 runs to 14 residues. V lost 6 bases, J lost 9 bases, and 15 bases lay in between. CDR3 DNA sequence: TGTGCCAGCAGTTCACAGGGTGGTGGTTCACCCCTCCACTTT. This translates into CASSSQGGGSPLHF.

The CDR3: CASGGTALPYEQYV. CDR3 coding DNA: TGTGCCAGCGGCGGGACAGCCCTTCCCTACGAGCAGTACGTC. The chain carries TRBV7-9 and TRBJ2-7; possible D gene TRBD1, 7 bases. Trimming pared 8 bases from V and 2 bases from J, leaving 16 bases between. This CDR3 spans 14 amino acids. CDR1 is SEHNR, CDR2 FQNEAQ, per germline (reference sequence).